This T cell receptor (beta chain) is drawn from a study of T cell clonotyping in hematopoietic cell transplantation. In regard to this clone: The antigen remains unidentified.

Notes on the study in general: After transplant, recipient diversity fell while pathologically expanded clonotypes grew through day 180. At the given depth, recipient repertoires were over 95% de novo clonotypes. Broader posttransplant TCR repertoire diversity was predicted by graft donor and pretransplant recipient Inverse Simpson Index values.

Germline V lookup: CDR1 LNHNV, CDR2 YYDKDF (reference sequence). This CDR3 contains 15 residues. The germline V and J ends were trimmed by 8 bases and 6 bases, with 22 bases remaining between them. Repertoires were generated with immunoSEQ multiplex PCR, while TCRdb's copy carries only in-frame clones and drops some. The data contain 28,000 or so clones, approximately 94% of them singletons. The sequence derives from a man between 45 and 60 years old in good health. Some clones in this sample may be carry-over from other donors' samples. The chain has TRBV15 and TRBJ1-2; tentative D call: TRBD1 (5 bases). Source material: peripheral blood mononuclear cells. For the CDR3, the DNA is TGTGCCACCGGTTCGGGGCCCTACCGCGGGAATGGCTACACCTTC. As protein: CATGSGPYRGNGYTF. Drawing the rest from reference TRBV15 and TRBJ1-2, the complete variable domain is DAMVIQNPRYQVTQFGKPVTLSCSQTLNHNVMYWYQQKSSQAPKLLFHYYDKDFNNEADTPDNFQSRRPNTSFCFLDIRSPGLGDTAMYLCATGSGPYRGNGYTFGSGTRLTVV.